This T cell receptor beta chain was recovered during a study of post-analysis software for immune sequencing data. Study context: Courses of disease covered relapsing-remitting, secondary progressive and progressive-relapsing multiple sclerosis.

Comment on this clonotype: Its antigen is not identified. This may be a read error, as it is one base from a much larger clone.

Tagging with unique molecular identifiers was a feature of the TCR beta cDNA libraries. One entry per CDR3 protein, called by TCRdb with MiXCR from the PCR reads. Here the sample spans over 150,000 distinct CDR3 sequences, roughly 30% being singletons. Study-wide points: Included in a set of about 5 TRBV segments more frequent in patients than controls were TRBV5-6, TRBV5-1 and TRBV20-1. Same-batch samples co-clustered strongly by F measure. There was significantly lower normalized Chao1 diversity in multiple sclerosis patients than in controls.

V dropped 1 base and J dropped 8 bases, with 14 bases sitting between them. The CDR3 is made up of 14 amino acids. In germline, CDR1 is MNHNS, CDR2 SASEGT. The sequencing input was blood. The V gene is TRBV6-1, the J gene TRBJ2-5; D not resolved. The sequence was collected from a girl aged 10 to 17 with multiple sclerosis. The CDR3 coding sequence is TGTGCCAGCAGTGAAGTTATTTGGCCTGCAACCCAGTACTTC. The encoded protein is CASSEVIWPATQYF.